The sequence of this T cell receptor (beta chain) was determined in a study of T cell responses to AZD1222 COVID-19 vaccine. This table comes from immunoSEQ multiplex PCR, and its TCRdb copy is limited to in-frame clones, with some not included. The sample gives 100,000 or so clones, over 75% of which show up once; roughly a tenth is in the top ten. Germline values: CDR1 SGHTA, CDR2 FQGTGA. Trimming cost V 5 bases and J 13 bases, with 18 bases left between them. CDR3 length: 13 residues. This receptor was identified in an adult who received the AZD1222 COVID-19 vaccine. The rearrangement links TRBV7-3 to TRBJ2-1; D remains ambiguous. The input for sequencing was peripheral blood, taken 28 days after the second AZD1222 dose. For the CDR3, the DNA is TGTGCCAGCAGCCCACCGGGCGGCATTTTTCAGTTCTTC. This codes for CASSPPGGIFQFF. The whole variable domain, filled in from reference TRBV7-3 and TRBJ2-1, reads GAGVSQTPSNKVTEKGKYVELRCDPISGHTALYWYRQSLGQGPEFLIYFQGTGAADDSGLPNDRFFAVRPEGSVSTLKIQRTERGDSAVYLCASSPPGGIFQFFGPGTRLTVL.